The 23 T cell receptor beta chains reported below all come from one sample, sequenced in a study of Ad26.COV2.S vaccination and SARS-CoV-2 variants. As to treatment: 19 received Ad26.COV2.S at low or high dose, single or two shots; about 5 received placebo; per-sample allocation not given. Sampling was performed 63 days after the first vaccine or placebo injection. Only in-frame clones appear in the TCRdb table, and some are missing; sequencing was by immunoSEQ multiplex PCR. The sample yields about 350,000 clones, about 87% seen once. The sample here was peripheral blood, taken in a trial of Ad26.COV2.S vaccine versus placebo. These TCRs come from a person between 18 and 59 years old who received the Ad26.COV2.S COVID-19 vaccine or a placebo.

V usage is TRBV13 and J usage is TRBJ1-1; 8 bases match TRBD1. The junction had 5 bases not matched to a gene; V was cut back by 4 bases and J by 1 base. This CDR3 spans 15 amino acids. The germline gives CDR1 PRHDT, CDR2 FYEKMQ (reference sequence). CDR3 residues: CASSSSGTGNTEAFF. CDR3 DNA sequence: TGTGCCAGCAGCTCATCCGGGACAGGGAACACTGAAGCTTTCTTT.

The rearrangement uses TRBV29-1 and TRBJ2-1, with TRBD2 matching 7 bases. V was clipped by 0 bases and J by 10 bases; unmatched bases: 3. The CDR3 is 12 amino acids. The germline CDR1 and CDR2 sequences are SQVTM and ANQGSEA. The DNA for the CDR3 is TGCAGCGTTGAAGACAGGGAGGGCGAGCAGTTCTTC. As protein: CSVEDREGEQFF.

The CDR3 loop reads CASSHGTSTGTGELFF. As DNA, the CDR3 is TGCGCCAGCAGCCATGGCACATCGACGGGGACCGGGGAGCTGTTTTTT. V is TRBV5-1 and J is TRBJ2-2, with D perhaps TRBD2 (5 bases). CDR3 length: 16 amino acids. Germline V gene sequence: CDR1 SGHRS, CDR2 YFSETQ. Trimming shortened V by 4 bases and J by 5 bases, and 18 bases separated the two germline ends.

The chain links TRBV14 to TRBJ2-7, with 8 bases that match TRBD1. This CDR3 contains 15 residues. The germline gives CDR1 SGHDN, CDR2 FVKESK. V dropped 1 base and J dropped 2; count of bases not matched to a gene: 4. The CDR3 sequence is CASSQAKDRAYEQYF. The CDR3 nucleotides read TGTGCCAGCAGCCAAGCTAAGGACAGGGCCTACGAGCAGTACTTC.

This clone was observed a handful of times. The CDR3 region has the DNA TGTGCCAGCAGCGTAGCTTATCCGTCGGGTTCGGGGGGTTCGAACTATGGCTACACCTTC. Residues: CASSVAYPSGSGGSNYGYTF. J is TRBJ1-2 and V is TRBV9, with a weak D call TRBD1 (5 bases). Trimming removed 0 bases from V and 2 bases from J, with 26 bases in between. The germline V gene has CDR1 SGDLS and CDR2 YYNGEE. The CDR3 runs 20 residues.

The V and J genes are TRBV5-1 and TRBJ1-1; the D is unclear. Germline V lookup: CDR1 SGHRS, CDR2 YFSETQ. Trimming cost V 3 bases and J 1 base, with 10 bases left between them. CDR3 size: 14 residues. CDR3 protein: CASSWEVTNTEAFF. CDR3 DNA: TGCGCCAGCAGCTGGGAAGTTACGAACACTGAAGCTTTCTTT.

This clone appeared a single time. The chain employs TRBV28 and TRBJ2-2; 7 bases agree with TRBD1. The CDR3 totals 16 residues. Germline loops: CDR1 MDHEN, CDR2 SYDVKM. The V gene end was trimmed by 5 bases and the J gene end by 5 bases; junction bases not matched to a gene: 11. This CDR3 reads CASSHSTGSVTGELFF. CDR3 DNA: TGTGCCAGCAGTCACTCGACAGGGAGTGTTACCGGGGAGCTGTTTTTT.

The V call is TRBV5-1, the J call TRBJ2-4; D gene unclear. From germline, CDR1 is SGHRS and CDR2 YFSETQ. V gave up 0 bases and J gave up 0 bases, with 10 bases separating them. The CDR3 loop spans 16 amino acids. The CDR3 DNA reads TGCGCCAGCAGCTTGGAATGGACCTTAGCCAAAAACATTCAGTACTTC. It codes for CASSLEWTLAKNIQYF. Filled out from reference TRBV5-1 and TRBJ2-4, the complete variable domain reads KAGVTQTPRYLIKTRGQQVTLSCSPISGHRSVSWYQQTPGQGLQFLFEYFSETQRNKGNFPGRFSGRQFSNSRSEMNVSTLELGDSALYLCASSLEWTLAKNIQYFGAGTRLSVL.

The V gene is TRBV25-1, the J gene TRBJ2-5; unclear D gene. This CDR3 is built from 13 residues. The V gene's germline CDR1 is MGHDK and CDR2 SYGVNS. V lost 0 bases, J lost 3 bases, and 5 bases lay in between. The chain's CDR3 is CASSEYQKETQYF. CDR3 nucleotides: TGTGCCAGCAGTGAATATCAGAAAGAGACCCAGTACTTC.

This clone has only a few counts. The sample holds other DNA sequences that translate to the same CDR3. CDR3 sequence: CASSEARGNTIYF. In nucleotides, the CDR3 is TGTGCCAGCAGTGAAGCACGGGGAAACACCATATATTTT. The chain joins TRBV6-1 to TRBJ1-3, with unresolved D. The CDR3 length is 13 residues. Germline CDR1 and CDR2: MNHNS and SASEGT. Between the trimmed V and J ends, which lost 0 bases and 4 bases, there was a span of 4 bases.

This clone occurred a few times. The J gene is TRBJ2-7, the V gene TRBV30, with D hard to call. Germline V gives CDR1 GTSNPN, CDR2 SVGIG (reference sequence). The ends were cut back, 0 bases at V and 3 bases at J, with 30 bases in the middle. The CDR3 is 20 amino acids. The CDR3 DNA follows: TGTGCCTGGAGTGTACTAAGTGGTTGGCTGCAAGCGCCTAAGAACTACGAGCAGTACTTC. Encoded protein: CAWSVLSGWLQAPKNYEQYF.

This clone was recorded once. This chain connects TRBV2 to TRBJ2-7; the D gene could be TRBD1 or TRBD2 (6 bases each). The CDR3 is made up of 15 amino acids. V lost 1 base to trimming and J lost 6 bases, with 16 bases between them. In germline, CDR1 is SNHLY, CDR2 FYNNEI. The CDR3 is CASSEEGGLVSEQYF. In nucleotides, the CDR3 is TGTGCCAGCAGTGAAGAAGGGGGACTTGTTAGCGAGCAGTACTTC.

This rearrangement joins TRBV6-5 to TRBJ2-1, with 7 bases aligning to TRBD1. CDR3 size: 13 residues. The V gene end was trimmed by 4 bases and the J gene end by 4 bases; junction bases not matched to a gene: 1. The germline V gene has CDR1 MNHEY and CDR2 SVGAGI. The CDR3 DNA sequence: TGTGCCAGCAGTTTGACAGGGTACAATGAGCAGTTCTTC. This gives the protein CASSLTGYNEQFF.

In DNA, the CDR3 is TGTGCCAGCCGAAGCCCAGGGGGTCGGAACGAGCAGTACTTC. It encodes CASRSPGGRNEQYF. The chain recombines TRBV28 with TRBJ2-7; 7 nucleotides align to TRBD1. The CDR3 has 14 amino acids. V was clipped by 8 bases and J by 5 bases; unmatched bases: 12. Germline-derived CDR1 and CDR2 are MDHEN and SYDVKM.

The gene calls are TRBV7-9 and TRBJ2-3; 13 bases line up with TRBD2. With V trimmed by 5 bases and J by 6 bases, 5 bases remained unmatched. This CDR3 spans 15 amino acids. Looked up from germline, CDR1 is SEHNR and CDR2 is FQNEAQ (reference sequence). This chain's CDR3 is CASSLLAGGMDTQYF. CDR3 bases: TGTGCCAGCAGCCTACTAGCGGGGGGGATGGATACGCAGTATTTT.

The chain recombines TRBV28 with TRBJ2-3, with 7 bases that match TRBD1. The length of the CDR3 is 13 residues. Trimming at V came to 10 bases and at J to 4 bases, leaving 8 bases not matched to a gene. Germline lookup yields CDR1 MDHEN and CDR2 SYDVKM. This CDR3 is CAIGTVNADTQYF. Written as DNA, the CDR3 is TGTGCCATCGGGACAGTCAATGCAGATACGCAGTATTTT.

V is TRBV29-1 and J is TRBJ1-1, with TRBD1 matching 7 bases. This CDR3 contains 14 residues. With 3 bases clipped from V and 5 bases from J, the junction kept 9 bases outside the gene matches. CDR1 SQVTM and CDR2 ANQGSEA come from the germline V gene. CDR3 sequence reads: CSVDRTGDGTEAFF. The CDR3 nucleotides read TGCAGCGTTGATCGCACAGGGGATGGAACTGAAGCTTTCTTT.

This chain joins TRBV20-1 and TRBJ2-7; no clear D gene. The CDR3 is made up of 11 amino acids. Germline V lookup: CDR1 DFQATT, CDR2 SNEGSKA (reference sequence). Between the trimmed V and J ends, which lost 6 bases and 0 bases, there was a span of 6 bases. The CDR3: CSAAHSYEQYF. In nucleotides, the CDR3 is TGCAGTGCCGCTCACTCCTACGAGCAGTACTTC.

The chain carries TRBV27 and TRBJ2-2, with 7 bases identical to TRBD1. The CDR3 is 16 residues long. V dropped 1 base and J dropped 4; count of bases not matched to a gene: 6. Germline CDR1 is MNHEY and CDR2 is SMNVEV (reference sequence). Here the CDR3 reads CASSLFRRGSTGELFF. The CDR3 DNA is TGTGCCAGCAGTTTATTCCGCAGGGGGAGCACCGGGGAGCTGTTTTTT.

CDR3 coding DNA: TGTGCCAGCAGCAAAGCGAACGAGCAGTACTTC. It yields the protein CASSKANEQYF. The chain has TRBV21-1 and TRBJ2-7. TRBV21-1 is a recognized pseudogene. CDR3 length: 11 residues.

V usage is TRBV29-1 and J usage is TRBJ2-3; 9 bases align to TRBD2. This CDR3 is 15 amino acids long. The V gene end was trimmed by 0 bases and the J gene end by 6 bases; junction bases not matched to a gene: 7. Germline loops: CDR1 SQVTM, CDR2 ANQGSEA. This chain's CDR3 is CSVEDPSGGSDTQYF. The CDR3, as DNA: TGCAGCGTTGAAGATCCGAGCGGGGGGTCTGATACGCAGTATTTT.

The rearrangement links TRBV4-2 to TRBJ1-2, with 7 bases matching TRBD1. Germline trimming cut 3 bases from V and 3 bases from J; bases unmatched to any gene: 16. CDR3 length: 18 amino acids. Germline CDR1 reads LGHNA; CDR2 reads YNFKEQ. In DNA, the CDR3 is TGTGCCAGCAGCCAGGCTAGACAGGGTAGTAAGTTGTACTATGGCTACACCTTC. This codes for CASSQARQGSKLYYGYTF.

This clone was seen once. The chain is built from TRBV6-2 or TRBV6-3 and TRBJ1-3; no clear D gene. Trimming left V 0 bases short and J 4 bases short, with 7 bases between. Germline V CDR1 and CDR2: MNHEY, SVGEGT. This CDR3 is 14 amino acids long. The CDR3 nucleotides are TGTGCCAGCAGTTACTCGCCACGAGGAAACACCATATATTTT. Protein product: CASSYSPRGNTIYF.